This TCR beta chain was identified in a study of post-analysis software for immune sequencing data. Study overall: Several disease courses (relapsing-remitting, secondary progressive and progressive-relapsing) of multiple sclerosis were included. Whole-study findings and limits: Five TRBV segments, TRBV5-6, TRBV5-1 and TRBV20-1 among them, were found more frequent in patients than controls.

CDR1 is LNHDA and CDR2 is SQIVND in the germline V gene (reference sequence). This CDR3 region has 15 residues. Trimming took 3 bases from V and 0 from J; bases not matched to a gene: 1. This clonotype was detected ten times or more. Its antigen is not known. Built from TCR beta cDNA, the libraries had unique molecular identifiers in them. TCRdb called the PCR reads again in MiXCR, with one record for every CDR3 protein. The data contain approximately 160,000 distinct CDR3 sequences, roughly 31% of them singletons. The sequence was obtained from a girl aged 5-17 years with multiple sclerosis. V is TRBV19 and J is TRBJ2-7, with TRBD1 matching 11 bases. What was sequenced was blood. This chain's CDR3 is CASSIGTGGSYEQYF. CDR3 DNA: TGTGCCAGTAGTATCGGGACAGGGGGCTCCTACGAGCAGTACTTC.